The subject of this entry is one TCR beta chain. The antigen is unknown. Given a much more abundant clone one base away, this may be a read error. The CDR3 has 12 amino acids. Per the germline V gene, CDR1 is SQVTM and CDR2 is ANQGSEA. From 350 to 500 ng of RNA, a library with molecular barcoded alpha/delta and beta/gamma adaptors was made. TCRdb called the reads again in MiXCR, with one record for every CDR3 protein. This table holds tens of thousands of distinct CDR3 sequences, nearly 20% found once. The sample comes from a study of read filtering for tumor transcriptome and immune sequencing. Study-wide results and caveats: IR-seq and RNA-seq agreed better without single-read clonotypes.

The chain couples TRBV29-1 to TRBJ1-1; maybe TRBD1 (5 bases). Sequencing used a population of CD138-negative cells sorted from bone marrow. The TCR comes from a donor at least 40 years old with multiple myeloma. CDR3 residues: CIVVGGGTEAFF. CDR3 coding DNA: TGCATCGTTGTGGGGGGGGGCACTGAAGCTTTCTTT.